A single sample gave rise to the 18 T cell receptor beta chains below, sequenced in a study of STAT5B mutations in CD4+ large granular lymphocyte leukemia. Generated by immunoSEQ multiplex PCR, the TCRdb table keeps only in-frame clones and is missing some. The sample records just under 20,000 clones, 70% to 85% being singletons. The sequencing input was CD4+ T cells from blood buffy coats. The receptors stem from a human donor in good health.

The chain has TRBV27 and TRBJ2-3, with D hard to call. V was cut by 5 bases and J by 7 bases, with 16 bases left in between. Per the germline V gene, CDR1 is MNHEY and CDR2 is SMNVEV (reference sequence). This CDR3 comprises 14 residues. The CDR3 coding sequence is TGTGCCAGCAGTACGCCCAATAGTGTCCATACGCAGTATTTT. Its protein is CASSTPNSVHTQYF.

This clone showed up just a few times. The chain recombines TRBV19 with TRBJ2-7; a possible D gene is TRBD1 (5 bases). Germline-derived CDR1 and CDR2 are LNHDA and SQIVND (reference sequence). V dropped 3 bases and J dropped 3 bases, with 9 bases sitting between them. This CDR3 has 13 residues. The CDR3 loop is CASSIPGNYEQYF. The CDR3 nucleotides are TGTGCCAGTAGTATCCCAGGGAACTACGAGCAGTACTTC. Full variable domain (outside the CDR3, taken from reference TRBV19 and TRBJ2-7): DGGITQSPKYLFRKEGQNVTLSCEQNLNHDAMYWYRQDPGQGLRLIYYSQIVNDFQKGDIAEGYSVSREKKESFPLTVTSAQKNPTAFYLCASSIPGNYEQYFGPGTRLTVT.

In the case of this clone: Its ends do not fully match the called genes, so a read error is possible. The genes are TRBV5-5 and TRBJ2-1, with 8 bases lining up with TRBD2. The CDR3 contains 15 residues. In germline, CDR1 is SGHKS, CDR2 YYEKEE (reference sequence). CDR3 DNA: TGTGCCAGCAGCTTGGGGACTAGCTCCAACAATGAGCAGTTCTTC. This codes for CASSLGTSSNNEQFF.

V gene TRBV9 combines with J gene TRBJ1-2; the D gene is possibly TRBD1 (6 bases). The CDR3 is made up of 12 amino acids. Trimming shortened V by 4 bases and J by 3 bases, and 7 bases separated the two germline ends. CDR1 and CDR2 from the germline V gene are SGDLS and YYNGEE. As DNA, the CDR3 is TGTGCCAGCAGCAGACAGGACTATGGCTACACCTTC. Translated, it gives CASSRQDYGYTF.

The J gene is TRBJ2-6, the V gene TRBV15, with D possibly matching TRBD1 (6 bases). CDR1 is LNHNV, CDR2 YYDKDF, per germline (reference sequence). The CDR3 is 14 amino acids. V shed 4 bases and J shed 3 bases, with 7 bases lying between them. In DNA form, the CDR3 reads TGTGCCACCAGCAAGGGGGTTGGGGCCAACGTCCTGACTTTC. Its protein is CATSKGVGANVLTF.

V is TRBV10-3 and J is TRBJ2-1, with 10 positions matching TRBD2. The V gene end was trimmed by 3 bases and the J gene end by 2 bases; junction bases not matched to a gene: 7. CDR3 length: 17 amino acids. CDR1 is ENHRY, CDR2 SYGVKD, per germline. The CDR3 DNA follows: TGTGCCATCAGTGAACCCCCTAGCGGGGGCCCCTACAATGAGCAGTTCTTC. This encodes CAISEPPSGGPYNEQFF.

The chain joins TRBV5-8 to TRBJ1-4; a weak D match, TRBD1 (6 bases). The CDR3 contains 15 residues. V lost 0 bases and J 3 bases, leaving 9 bases between the germline ends. Germline CDR1 SGHTS, CDR2 YDEGEE. The CDR3 region is CASSLARGPNEKLFF. CDR3 coding DNA: TGTGCCAGCAGCTTGGCCCGGGGGCCTAATGAAAAACTGTTTTTT.

The chain links TRBV7-8 to TRBJ2-7; D possibly matches TRBD1 or TRBD2 (5 bases each). This CDR3 is built from 15 residues. V gave up 5 bases and J gave up 7 bases, with 21 bases separating them. Germline V gene sequence: CDR1 SGHVS, CDR2 FQNEAQ. CDR3 sequence (DNA): TGTGCCAGCAGCCTCCTGGGGCTAACCGAGGGGGAGCAGTACTTC. Its protein product is CASSLLGLTEGEQYF.

The gene calls are TRBV6-1 and TRBJ2-7; 10 nucleotides agree with TRBD1. After removal of 4 bases from V and 7 bases from J, the junction contained 7 bases not matched to a gene. Per germline, CDR1 MNHNS and CDR2 SASEGT. This CDR3 has 14 residues. The CDR3 reads CASSVTGGAREQYF. The CDR3, as DNA: TGTGCCAGCAGTGTGACAGGGGGCGCTAGGGAGCAGTACTTC.

V gene TRBV6-5 combines with J gene TRBJ2-7; D unresolved. Germline V gene sequence: CDR1 MNHEY, CDR2 SVGAGI. The CDR3 consists of 11 residues. Trimming pared 5 bases from V and 3 bases from J, leaving 5 bases between. Here the CDR3 reads CASSRSYEQYF. CDR3 DNA sequence: TGTGCCAGCAGTCGGAGCTACGAGCAGTACTTC.

The chain uses TRBV4-1 and TRBJ2-3; 12 nucleotides agree with TRBD2. J gave up 0 bases and V 4 bases, and 2 bases lay outside the gene matches. The CDR3 extends over 16 amino acids. Germline V gene lookup returns CDR1 MGHRA and CDR2 YSYEKL. This CDR3 is CASSRTSGTSTDTQYF. The CDR3 DNA reads as TGCGCCAGCAGCCGGACTAGCGGGACTAGCACAGATACGCAGTATTTT.

This clone appeared a few times. V gene TRBV2 combines with J gene TRBJ1-1; no reliable D call. With 7 bases removed from V and 2 bases from J, the gap between germline ends came to 5 bases. This CDR3 spans 11 amino acids. The germline V gene encodes CDR1 SNHLY and CDR2 FYNNEI. The CDR3 sequence is CASKGNTEAFF. The CDR3 DNA sequence: TGTGCCAGCAAGGGTAACACTGAAGCTTTCTTT.

The V and J genes are TRBV5-3 and TRBJ2-3, with D possibly being TRBD2 (5 bases). TRBV5-3 has ORF status, its function being uncertain. V dropped 0 bases and J dropped 2 bases, with 13 bases sitting between them. The CDR3 loop spans 16 amino acids. This chain's CDR3 is CARSLAERRITDTQYF. DNA for the CDR3: TGTGCCAGAAGCTTGGCCGAGCGGAGAATCACAGATACGCAGTATTTT.

This sequence joins TRBV27 and TRBJ2-2; tentatively, D is TRBD2 (5 bases). CDR1 is MNHEY and CDR2 is SMNVEV in the germline V gene (reference sequence). The CDR3 is made up of 14 amino acids. Trimming stripped 5 bases from V and 6 bases from J, with 13 bases between. Here the CDR3 reads CASSRTGWSGELFF. The CDR3 coding sequence is TGTGCCAGCAGTCGTACGGGGTGGTCCGGGGAGCTGTTTTTT.

This chain joins TRBV19 and TRBJ2-7; possible D gene TRBD1, 6 bases. There are 15 residues in the CDR3. Trimming pared 3 bases from V and 0 bases from J, leaving 12 bases between. Germline V lookup: CDR1 LNHDA, CDR2 SQIVND (reference sequence). In DNA, the CDR3 is TGTGCCAGTAGTATTTCAGGGGTGAGCTCCTACGAGCAGTACTTC. This sequence encodes CASSISGVSSYEQYF.

The chain is built from TRBV19 and TRBJ2-6; D is tentatively TRBD1 or TRBD2 (6 bases each). V gave up 8 bases and J gave up 4 bases, with 12 bases separating them. There are 14 residues in the CDR3. The germline CDR1 and CDR2 sequences are LNHDA and SQIVND (reference sequence). The DNA of the CDR3 is TGTGCCAGTGACGGGGGCCCCGGGGCCAACGTCCTGACTTTC. Protein: CASDGGPGANVLTF.

This sequence joins TRBV5-8 and TRBJ2-7, with D possibly matching TRBD2 (5 bases). Germline values: CDR1 SGHTS, CDR2 YDEGEE. Trimming pared 0 bases from V and 0 bases from J, leaving 10 bases between. This CDR3 comprises 15 residues. The CDR3: CASSLGRASSYEQYF. The DNA for the CDR3 is TGTGCCAGCAGCTTGGGGCGGGCTAGCTCCTACGAGCAGTACTTC.

This chain uses TRBV29-1 with TRBJ2-7, with TRBD1 matching over 10 bases. The CDR3 consists of 15 residues. Germline values: CDR1 SQVTM, CDR2 ANQGSEA. V dropped 0 bases and J dropped 2; count of bases not matched to a gene: 4. The CDR3 sequence: CSVEETTGGPYEQYF. The CDR3 DNA follows: TGCAGCGTTGAAGAAACGACAGGGGGCCCCTACGAGCAGTACTTC.